This T cell receptor beta chain was captured by sequencing in a study of blood T cell repertoires in COVID-19 (dated by TCRdb to about 2020). Study-wide context: The collaborator samples originated in the United States, Italy and Spain and spanned the acute and convalescent phases of COVID-19. The dataset comprised deeply sampled blood TCRbeta repertoires from subjects exposed to, actively infected with, or recovered from COVID-19. Nearly every sample came with metadata listing a de-identified subject ID, COVID-19 status, age in years and sex. The repertoires were released in a freely available public database meant as a resource for research on the immune response to SARS-CoV-2. The material from the prospective study consisted of cDNA or gDNA derived from T cells, B-cell-depleted T cells, or PBMCs. Samples were obtained from the ongoing ImmuneRACE study (first 160 participants) and from 950 to 1,500 subjects provided by 6 global collaborators. Where HLA class I and class II types were available, the types were taken from metadata supplied by the sample provider, not from assay-based typing. The investigation overall reported the following: Clinical and demographic metadata were provided uncurated, with the amount varying by source and participant.

The immunoSEQ Assay, a bias-controlled multiplex PCR, was used to amplify TCRbeta CDR3 regions from genomic DNA. The paper's data handling went like this. The number of nucleated cells in each sample was estimated from the amplification of reference gene primers within the assay. To quantify the absolute abundance of each unique TCRbeta CDR3 rearrangement, sequence reads were collapsed and filtered. For each sample, productive Simpson clonality was calculated as the square root of Simpson's diversity index across productive rearrangements. TCRdb mirrors the immuneACCESS table, restricted to in-frame sequences. Some clones are absent from its copies; in checked studies, under half trace to an unresolved V gene, and the reason for the others is unknown. The V and J calls and clone size come from that table; D and trimming were worked out from the DNA. The sample table contains 250,000 to 300,000 clones; only one count was recorded for approximately 81% of them. Less than 5% of the sample is in the top ten clones.

CDR3 length: 15 amino acids, cysteine to phenylalanine. The sequence is cut down to CDR3 DNA, 45 bases in frame from base 1. The germline ends are 15 bases apart after V is trimmed by 4 bases and J by 5 bases. CDR1 SGHRS and CDR2 YFSETQ were looked up in the germline V gene. Concerning this clone: Its antigen remains undetermined. Within one base of it there is no much larger clone, and no base qualities were kept.

Each collaborating institution followed its own protocols to collect whole blood in K2EDTA tubes. For TCRbeta analysis, collaborators shipped samples as frozen whole blood, isolated PBMCs, or DNA extracted from either of those sample types. The chain was built from TRBV5-1 and TRBJ2-2; TRBD1 is perhaps the D gene, given 6 matching bases. Sequenced input: peripheral blood. The sequence was obtained from a man between 60 and 70 years old with acute or convalescent COVID-19. The CDR3 reads CASSPRGKGTGELFF. The DNA sequence is as follows: TGCGCCAGCAGCCCCAGGGGAAAGGGGACCGGGGAGCTGTTTTTT.